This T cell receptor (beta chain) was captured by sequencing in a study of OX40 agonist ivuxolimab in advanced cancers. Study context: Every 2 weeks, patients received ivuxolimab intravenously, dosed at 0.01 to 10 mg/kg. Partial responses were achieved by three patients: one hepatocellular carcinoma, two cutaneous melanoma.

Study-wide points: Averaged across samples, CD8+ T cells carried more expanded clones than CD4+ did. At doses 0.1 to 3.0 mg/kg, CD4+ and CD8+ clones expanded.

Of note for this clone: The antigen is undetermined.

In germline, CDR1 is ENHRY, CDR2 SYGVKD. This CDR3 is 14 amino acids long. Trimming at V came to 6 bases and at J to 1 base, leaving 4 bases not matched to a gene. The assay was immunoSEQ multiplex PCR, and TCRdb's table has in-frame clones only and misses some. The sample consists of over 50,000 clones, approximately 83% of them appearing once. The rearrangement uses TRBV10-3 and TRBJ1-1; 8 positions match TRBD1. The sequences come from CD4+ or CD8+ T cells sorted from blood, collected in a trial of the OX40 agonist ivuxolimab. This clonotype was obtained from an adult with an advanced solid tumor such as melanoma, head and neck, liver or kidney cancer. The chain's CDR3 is CAIRLTGANTEAFF. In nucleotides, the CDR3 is TGTGCCATCAGATTGACAGGGGCGAACACTGAAGCTTTCTTT.